This T cell receptor (beta chain) was sequenced during a study of OX40 agonist ivuxolimab in advanced cancers. For the study at large: With ivuxolimab, an agonistic anti-OX40 (CD134) antibody, patients were treated.

This CDR3 is 18 amino acids long. The V end was cut by 1 base, the J end by 0 bases, with 18 bases between. CDR1 is LNHNV and CDR2 is YYDKDF in the germline V gene (reference sequence). Peripheral blood came from all dose cohorts at three timepoints. Produced via immunoSEQ multiplex PCR; TCRdb's table is partial and in-frame only. The sample consists of 42,000 or so clones, 86% of them appearing once. The count of this clone is one. This TCR was sampled from an adult with an advanced solid tumor such as melanoma, head and neck, liver or kidney cancer. This sequence joins TRBV15 and TRBJ2-5; D remains ambiguous. Here the sequenced sample was CD4+ or CD8+ T cells sorted from blood, taken in a trial of the OX40 agonist ivuxolimab. In nucleotides, the CDR3 is TGTGCCACCAGCAGAGTACCGTACAGCTATAGCAACCAAGAGACCCAGTACTTC. It specifies CATSRVPYSYSNQETQYF.